This T cell receptor (beta chain) was documented in a study of monozygotic twins with inflammatory bowel disease. Germline V gene data show CDR1 as SGHDT and CDR2 as YYEEEE. CDR3 length equals 14 residues. Researchers generated cDNA in eight separate reactions per sample. TCRdb reanalyzed the 5' RACE reads, giving one entry per CDR3 protein sequence and no DNA. Its listing shows about 350,000 distinct CDR3 sequences. The sequence was collected from a human donor with ulcerative colitis or Crohn's disease, or a healthy co-twin of an affected twin (not recorded which). The chain couples TRBV5-6 to TRBJ2-3; the D call from TCRdb, TRBD1, cannot be confirmed without DNA. Sequenced: blood. The CDR3 here is CAGSLGAGTDTQYF.